This TCR beta chain derives from a study of long-term antiretroviral therapy in people with HIV. General observations from the study: Versus controls, repertoires in people with HIV had narrower CDR3 length ranges. Documentation of ART adherence, viral resistance or therapy changes was absent.

The authors ran the immunoSEQ assay, v3.0, at survey level. TCRdb's copy holds only in-frame clones and misses some; the assay was immunoSEQ multiplex PCR. Here the sample spans approximately 28,000 clones, about 83% being singletons. Points on this clone: The antigen is not known.

Until DNA extraction, the samples held between 1-10 million cryopreserved PBMC. The sequenced sample was unsorted PBMCs, obtained about 5 years after starting antiretroviral therapy. The TCR sequence derives from a man aged 35-49 years with HIV.

CDR3 amino acids: CAWSRKSGRPYEQYF. The CDR3 nucleotides read TGTGCCTGGAGTAGGAAGAGCGGGAGGCCTTACGAGCAGTACTTC. The chain uses TRBV30 and TRBJ2-7; 9 bases match TRBD2. The CDR3 runs to 15 residues. The germline gives CDR1 GTSNPN, CDR2 SVGIG (reference sequence). With 2 bases clipped from V and 4 bases from J, the junction kept 9 bases outside the gene matches.